The entry below describes one T cell receptor beta chain. The target antigen is unknown. One base separates it from a far larger clone, so it is likely a read error. The study drew all its donors from Caucasian adults living in Nashville, Tennessee. The test was conducted at deep level. Only in-frame clones appear in the TCRdb table, and some are missing; sequencing was by immunoSEQ multiplex PCR. The data contain about half a million clones, approximately 81% of them singletons. Looked up from germline, CDR1 is MNHNY and CDR2 is SVGAGI (reference sequence). The CDR3 is 15 residues long. V lost 5 bases, J lost 3 bases, and 16 bases lay in between. This entry is derived from a study of shared clonotypes between healthy human individuals. General study findings and limits: The researchers took only blood, and tissue repertoires probably look different.

The sequenced material came from PBMCs. The clonotype was recovered from a woman aged 40 to 49 in good health. Some clones in this sample may be carry-over from other donors' samples. V and J are TRBV6-6 and TRBJ1-2; D is possibly TRBD1 (6 bases). The chain's CDR3 is CASSPSTTGHYGYTF. The CDR3 nucleotides are TGTGCCAGCAGTCCAAGCACCACAGGGCACTATGGCTACACCTTC.